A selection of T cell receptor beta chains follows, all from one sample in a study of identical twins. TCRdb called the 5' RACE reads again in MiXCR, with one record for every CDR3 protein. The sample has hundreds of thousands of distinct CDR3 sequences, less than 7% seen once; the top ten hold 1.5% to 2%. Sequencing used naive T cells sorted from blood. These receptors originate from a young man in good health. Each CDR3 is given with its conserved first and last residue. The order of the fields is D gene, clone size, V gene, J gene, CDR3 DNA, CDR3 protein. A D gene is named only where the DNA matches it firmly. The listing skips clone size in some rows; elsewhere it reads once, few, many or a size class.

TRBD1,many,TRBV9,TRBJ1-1,TGTGCCAGCATAACAGGGGGCAGGGACACTGAAGCTTTCTTT,CASITGGRDTEAFF
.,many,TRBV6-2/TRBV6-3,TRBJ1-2,TGTGCCAGCCGGACTCCCCATGGCTACACCTTC,CASRTPHGYTF
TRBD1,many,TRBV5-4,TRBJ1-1,TGTGCCCTCAGCAGGGGGGGACTTCAGAACACTGAAGCTTTCTTT,CALSRGGLQNTEAFF
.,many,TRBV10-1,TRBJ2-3,TGCGCCAGCAGTGACCCCTGGATCACTGGCACAGATACGCAGTATTTT,CASSDPWITGTDTQYF
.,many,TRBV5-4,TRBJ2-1,TGTGCCAGCAGCTTCAGGCAGCAGATATACAATGAGCAGTTCTTC,CASSFRQQIYNEQFF
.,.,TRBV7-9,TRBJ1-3,TGTGCCAGCGATTATCTGGTGGCGGGGACTGGAAACACCATATATTTT,CASDYLVAGTGNTIYF
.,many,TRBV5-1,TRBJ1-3,TGCGCCAGCAGCGGGGGACGGACTGGAAACACCATATATTTT,CASSGGRTGNTIYF
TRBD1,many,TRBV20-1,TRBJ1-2,TGCAGTGCCAGAGCCCCAGGGGGCGGCTATGGCTACACCTTC,CSARAPGGGYGYTF
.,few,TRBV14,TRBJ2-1,TGTGCCAGCAGCCAAGTTCTTCCGGGAGCCCACAATGAGCAGTTCTTC,CASSQVLPGAHNEQFF
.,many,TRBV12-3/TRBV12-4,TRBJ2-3,TGTGCCAGCAGTTTAGTCATTAGCCTTACAGATACGCAGTATTTT,CASSLVISLTDTQYF
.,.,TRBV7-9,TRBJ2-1,TGTGCCAGCAGGACGGGGGTCTCCTACAATGAGCAGTTCTTC,CASRTGVSYNEQFF
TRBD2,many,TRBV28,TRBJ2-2,TGTGCCAGCTACAGACTAGCGGGGAACACCGGGGAGCTGTTTTTT,CASYRLAGNTGELFF
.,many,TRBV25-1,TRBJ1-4,TGTGCCAGCACCACGGGTTCTGGAAAACTGTTTTTT,CASTTGSGKLFF
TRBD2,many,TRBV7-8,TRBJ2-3,TGTGCCAGCAGCTTAGAAAGACTAGCGGGAGGTGGTGATACGCAGTATTTT,CASSLERLAGGGDTQYF
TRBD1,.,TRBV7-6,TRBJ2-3,TGTGCCAGCAGCCCCCTACAGGGGCTCCGCACAGATACGCAGTATTTT,CASSPLQGLRTDTQYF
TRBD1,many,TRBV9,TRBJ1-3,TGTGCCAGCAGCCCCGCCGACAGGGTTTATGGAAACACCATATATTTT,CASSPADRVYGNTIYF
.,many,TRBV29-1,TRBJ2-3,TGCAGCGCCTCGACACGGGGAGATACGCAGTATTTT,CSASTRGDTQYF
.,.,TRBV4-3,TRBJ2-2,TGCGCCAGCAGCCCCCAAGCCCCGGGTGTTGGAGTGGCCGGGGAGCTGTTTTTT,CASSPQAPGVGVAGELFF
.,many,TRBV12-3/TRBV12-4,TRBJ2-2,TGTGCCAGCAGTTTGGTCGGGGGCGGGACCGGGGAGCTGTTTTTT,CASSLVGGGTGELFF
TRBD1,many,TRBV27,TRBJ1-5,TGTGCCAGCAGTTTATCGGGGTTGAGGGGGCTCGGCAATCAGCCCCAGCATTTT,CASSLSGLRGLGNQPQHF
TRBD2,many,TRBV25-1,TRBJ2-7,TGTGCCAGCAGTGAAGGGACTAGCGGGTTGTTCTACGAGCAGTACTTC,CASSEGTSGLFYEQYF
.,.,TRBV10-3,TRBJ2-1,TGTGCCATCAGTGAGTCGACCAGGTCGCATGAGCAGTTCTTC,CAISESTRSHEQFF
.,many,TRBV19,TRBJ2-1,TGTGCCAGTAGTATAGCCCGGGATAGCTCCTACAATGAGCAGTTCTTC,CASSIARDSSYNEQFF
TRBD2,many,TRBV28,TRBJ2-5,TGTGCCAGCTCCACCGGGACTACCCAAGAGACCCAGTACTTC,CASSTGTTQETQYF
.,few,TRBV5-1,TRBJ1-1,TGCGCCAGCAAAGTAACCAATGAAGCTTTCTTT,CASKVTNEAFF
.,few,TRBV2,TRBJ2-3,TGTGCCAGCAGTGATGGTGGGGGCACAGATACGCAGTATTTT,CASSDGGGTDTQYF
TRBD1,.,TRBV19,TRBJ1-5,TGTGCCAGTAGTTTAACACAGGGGAACCAGCCCCAGCATTTT,CASSLTQGNQPQHF
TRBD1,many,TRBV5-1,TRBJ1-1,TGCGCCAGCAGCAACGGTCGGGACAGGACTGTTGAAGCTTTCTTT,CASSNGRDRTVEAFF